This TCR beta chain was sequenced for a study of regulatory T cells in long-lasting Graves disease. Study-wide points: Under persistent disease, TRBV28, TRBJ1-2 and TRBJ2-5 were used preferentially.

Germline CDR1 and CDR2: SEHNR and FQNEAQ (reference sequence). The V end was cut by 1 base, the J end by 5 bases, with 9 bases between. The CDR3 is made up of 14 amino acids. Time point specified: newly diagnosed GD, antithyroid drugs for less than 3 months. The TCR library was made from RNA that had been extracted from PBMCs in TRIzol. This clonotype was found a few times. Its antigen remains unidentified. With iRepertoire HTBI primers and Arm-PCR of CDR3 regions, TCR beta libraries were built. MiXCR was run by TCRdb on the multiplex PCR reads, yielding one entry per CDR3 protein. Of fewer than 550,000 distinct CDR3 sequences in the sample, roughly 15% are singletons; the top ten hold 20% to 30%. These records were also assigned to another study, of T cells in Graves' hyperthyroidism and ophthalmopathy. This second report adds: The primer set for the first-round RT-PCR of the TCR CDR3 was HTBI.

This sequence originates from a middle-aged woman with Graves disease. The V and J genes are TRBV7-9 and TRBJ2-1; no definite D call. The input for sequencing was peripheral blood mononuclear cells (PBMCs), taken at new diagnosis, from a patient treated with antithyroid drugs. The CDR3 DNA follows: TGTGCCAGCAGCTTAGTTCAAGGGAACAATGAGCAGTTCTTC. Its protein product is CASSLVQGNNEQFF.